These T cell receptor beta chains were read from a single sample in a study of OX40 agonist ivuxolimab in advanced cancers. The table came from immunoSEQ multiplex PCR; TCRdb's copy has only in-frame clones and leaves some out. Found here are about 78,000 clones, 87% of them singletons; the top ten hold over 0.2%. Source: CD4+ or CD8+ T cells sorted from blood, taken in a trial of the OX40 agonist ivuxolimab. The receptors here all came from an adult with an advanced solid tumor such as melanoma, head and neck, liver or kidney cancer. The CDR3 runs from the conserved cysteine through the conserved F or W. The D gene is left open where the match is weak. Size is stated for part of the rows, as once, few or many counts, or as a class when the clone is expanded.

cdr3_nt: TGTGCCAGCGGATACGGTGGCTACACCTTC; cdr3_aa: CASGYGGYTF; cdr3_length: 10; clone_size: NA; j_call: TRBJ1-2; v_call: TRBV28; d_call: NA
cdr3_nt: TGCGCCAGCAGCTACGGAGCGGACACTGAAGCTTTCTTT; cdr3_aa: CASSYGADTEAFF; cdr3_length: 13; clone_size: NA; j_call: TRBJ1-1; v_call: TRBV5-1; d_call: NA
cdr3_nt: TGTGCCAGCTCACCACGAGGGGCAGGTCAAGAGACCCAGTACTTC; cdr3_aa: CASSPRGAGQETQYF; cdr3_length: 15; clone_size: NA; j_call: TRBJ2-5; v_call: TRBV18; d_call: NA
cdr3_nt: TGTGCCAGCAGTTTACGGGGGGATGGGGTGGCCCAGACCCAGTACTTC; cdr3_aa: CASSLRGDGVAQTQYF; cdr3_length: 16; clone_size: few; j_call: TRBJ2-5; v_call: TRBV27; d_call: TRBD2
cdr3_nt: TGTGCCAGCTCACCCATGGGGACCTCTGGGGCCAACGTCCTGACTTTC; cdr3_aa: CASSPMGTSGANVLTF; cdr3_length: 16; clone_size: NA; j_call: TRBJ2-6; v_call: TRBV18; d_call: NA
cdr3_nt: TGCGCCAGCAGCCCCCCTAGCGGGAGGGGGTCCTACAATGAGCAGTTCTTC; cdr3_aa: CASSPPSGRGSYNEQFF; cdr3_length: 17; clone_size: NA; j_call: TRBJ2-1; v_call: TRBV4-1; d_call: TRBD2
cdr3_nt: TGTGCCATGAGGACAGGGGGTTCCTATAATTCACCCCTCCACTTT; cdr3_aa: CAMRTGGSYNSPLHF; cdr3_length: 15; clone_size: NA; j_call: TRBJ1-6; v_call: TRBV6-1; d_call: TRBD1
cdr3_nt: TGTGCCAGCAGTTTTCACAGCTCCTACGAGCAGTACTTC; cdr3_aa: CASSFHSSYEQYF; cdr3_length: 13; clone_size: NA; j_call: TRBJ2-7; v_call: TRBV28; d_call: NA
cdr3_nt: TGTGCCAGCAGCTTGGGAGGGGCCGGCAATCAGCCCCAGCATTTT; cdr3_aa: CASSLGGAGNQPQHF; cdr3_length: 15; clone_size: NA; j_call: TRBJ1-5; v_call: TRBV5-4; d_call: NA
cdr3_nt: TGTGCCAGCAAGGGACTAGCGACGGGCCAAGAGACCCAGTACTTC; cdr3_aa: CASKGLATGQETQYF; cdr3_length: 15; clone_size: NA; j_call: TRBJ2-5; v_call: TRBV19; d_call: TRBD2